This record looks at one T cell receptor (beta chain) sequence and its context. The antigen is undetermined. This sample was included in a study of graft-versus-host responses after intestinal transplantation. Turning to the study itself: The recipients all started with anti-thymocyte globulin induction and then took tacrolimus and steroids for around three years.

From germline, CDR1 is MGHRA and CDR2 YSYEKL. The V and J ends lost 0 bases and 4 bases respectively, with 10 bases between them. The CDR3 is made up of 15 amino acids. Processed graft tissue released its intraepithelial and lamina propria lymphocytes. Broader study findings: Levels of circulating GvH clones at their peak were associated with early post-transplant HvG declines. Some GvH clones were seen earlier in gut or blood, suggesting intestinal origin. High graft-versus-host to host-versus-graft T cell clonal ratios marked allografts of patients with graft-donor macrochimerism.

Sequencing used immunoSEQ multiplex PCR; TCRdb keeps in-frame clones, though not all of them. The sample includes about 19,000 clones, roughly 72% of them seen just once. This specimen was ileum tissue, taken less than 21 days after intestinal transplant. This clonotype was sampled from a human patient who received an intestinal transplant, so some T cells may come from the graft donor. The chain carries TRBV4-1 and TRBJ1-5; a possible D gene is TRBD1 (6 bases). Here the CDR3 DNA reads TGCGCCAGCAGCCAAGAAGGAAGGGGGAATCAGCCCCAGCATTTT. Its translation is CASSQEGRGNQPQHF.